These 14 T cell receptor beta chains originate from one sample sequenced in a study of T-cell memory formation after mild COVID-19. TCRdb re-called the 5' RACE reads through MiXCR, storing one row per CDR3 protein. The sample lists hundreds of thousands of distinct CDR3 sequences, roughly 20% occurring once. The sample consisted of PBMCs or a T cell subset sorted from them (not recorded which). The receptors were sampled from an adult woman who had mild COVID-19 (a few samples of this study predate the infection). Cell type and time point are not known.

This clonotype was found a few times. This chain links TRBV20-1 with TRBJ1-5; no reliable D call. CDR3 size: 14 residues. V was trimmed by 3 bases and J by 5 bases, leaving 14 bases between them. Germline CDR1 DFQATT, CDR2 SNEGSKA (reference sequence). The chain's CDR3 is CSASMGYSDQPQHF. CDR3 bases: TGCAGTGCTAGTATGGGGTATTCAGATCAGCCCCAGCATTTT.

In this sample, this clonotype turned up many times. The rearrangement uses TRBV7-3 and TRBJ1-3, with D maybe TRBD1 (6 bases). The length of the CDR3 is 16 residues. CDR1 and CDR2 from the germline V gene are SGHTA and FQGTGA. The V gene lost 5 bases and the J gene lost 2 bases, with 16 bases spanning the gap. This CDR3 is CASSLRTGKTGNTIYF. The DNA for the CDR3 is TGTGCCAGCAGCCTTCGTACAGGGAAGACTGGAAACACCATATATTTT.

This chain uses TRBV27 with TRBJ2-7; TRBD2 matches 12 bases. Per germline, CDR1 MNHEY and CDR2 SMNVEV (reference sequence). The CDR3 covers 15 residues. Trimming removed 6 bases from V and 2 bases from J; junction bases left unmatched: 5. CDR3 sequence: CASRRLAGAAYEQYF. In DNA, the CDR3 is TGTGCCAGCAGAAGACTAGCGGGGGCCGCCTACGAGCAGTACTTC.

The CDR3 nucleotides are TGTGCCAGCAGTCCCAGTAGAGGGGGGTCTCCCTACAATGAGCAGTTCTTC. Protein: CASSPSRGGSPYNEQFF. The rearrangement joins TRBV12-3 or TRBV12-4 to TRBJ2-1, with D possibly called TRBD1 or TRBD2 (6 bases each). The CDR3 consists of 17 residues. V was pared by 5 bases and J by 2 bases, with 19 bases between.

This clonotype occurred a few times. The rearrangement links TRBV5-1 to TRBJ2-1; 8 bases are shared with TRBD2. V gave up 2 bases and J gave up 4 bases; unmatched junction bases: 8. The CDR3 contains 16 residues. Germline lookup yields CDR1 SGHRS and CDR2 YFSETQ. CDR3 bases: TGCGCCAGCAGCTTCCGTGCGGGGGGCCAATACAATGAGCAGTTCTTC. Encoded protein: CASSFRAGGQYNEQFF.

Only a few counts were recorded for this clonotype. The chain combines TRBV19 with TRBJ1-1; D remains unclear. Germline lookup yields CDR1 LNHDA and CDR2 SQIVND (reference sequence). V was cut by 2 bases and J by 1 base, with 8 bases left in between. This CDR3 is built from 14 residues. The DNA of the CDR3 is TGTGCCAGTAGTATAACCGAAGGGAACACTGAAGCTTTCTTT. Amino acid sequence: CASSITEGNTEAFF.

This clonotype was detected many times. The rearrangement uses TRBV5-1 and TRBJ2-3; the match to TRBD2 covers 11 bases. J gave up 5 bases and V 8 bases, and 7 bases lay outside the gene matches. The CDR3 sequence is 14 residues long. Germline V lookup: CDR1 SGHRS, CDR2 YFSETQ. Here the CDR3 DNA reads TGCGCCAGTACTAGCGGGAGTCCCGGAGATACGCAGTATTTT. This encodes CASTSGSPGDTQYF.

In this sample, this clonotype turned up a few times. The J gene is TRBJ2-5, the V gene TRBV5-1, with 12 bases identical to TRBD2. There are 15 residues in the CDR3. Germline values: CDR1 SGHRS, CDR2 YFSETQ. V lost 1 base to trimming and J lost 6 bases; unmatched junction nucleotides: 4. CDR3 sequence: CASSLTSGGPQTQYF. The CDR3 DNA reads TGCGCCAGCAGCTTGACTAGCGGGGGGCCGCAGACCCAGTACTTC.

This clonotype was counted between two and nine times. In nucleotides, the CDR3 is TGTGCCAGCAGCGTAAGCAGGGGTTACCAGCCCCAGCATTTT. This translates into CASSVSRGYQPQHF. This chain connects TRBV7-2 to TRBJ1-5; perhaps TRBD1 as D (6 bases). This CDR3 is built from 14 residues. Deletions cut 5 bases from V and 7 bases from J, with 15 bases between. CDR1 SGHTA and CDR2 FQGNSA come from the germline V gene.

The chain links TRBV27 to TRBJ1-5, with a weak D call TRBD1 (6 bases). Germline V lookup: CDR1 MNHEY, CDR2 SMNVEV (reference sequence). The CDR3 extends over 15 amino acids. With 2 bases removed from V and 2 bases from J, the gap between germline ends came to 10 bases. In DNA, the CDR3 is TGTGCCAGCAGTTTAGGGGGCCCACGCAATCAGCCCCAGCATTTT. This translates into CASSLGGPRNQPQHF.

This clonotype was recorded many times. The rearrangement links TRBV7-2 to TRBJ2-7; the D gene is possibly TRBD2 (5 bases). Germline V gene lookup returns CDR1 SGHTA and CDR2 FQGNSA. V dropped 5 bases and J dropped 0 bases, with 17 bases sitting between them. This CDR3 spans 16 amino acids. This chain's CDR3 is CASSDMGGGGSYEQYF. The DNA of the CDR3 is TGTGCCAGCAGCGATATGGGCGGAGGAGGCTCCTACGAGCAGTACTTC.

This chain joins TRBV7-6 and TRBJ1-1; TRBD1 might be the D (5 bases). Germline CDR1 is SGHVS and CDR2 is FNYEAQ. Trimming took off 4 bases at V and 3 bases at J, with 12 bases between the two ends. This CDR3 has 14 residues. The CDR3 is CASSSSTDHTEAFF. The DNA of the CDR3 is TGTGCCAGCAGCTCCTCGACAGACCACACTGAAGCTTTCTTT.

This chain uses TRBV14 with TRBJ2-7, with 7 bases lining up with TRBD2. CDR1 is SGHDN and CDR2 is FVKESK in the germline V gene. Trimming took 0 bases from V and 2 from J; bases not matched to a gene: 19. There are 20 residues in the CDR3. The CDR3 nucleotides read TGTGCCAGCAGCCAAGACCACACGGTTGGCTGGGGGGAGGGGCCCTACGAGCAGTACTTC. This gives the protein CASSQDHTVGWGEGPYEQYF.

This clonotype was seen a few times. V and J are TRBV5-1 and TRBJ2-6, with D perhaps matching TRBD2 (5 bases). Germline V gene sequence: CDR1 SGHRS, CDR2 YFSETQ. The CDR3 has 17 residues. Trimming left V 4 bases short and J 1 base short, with 15 bases between. The CDR3 region is CASSRNTLASGANVLTF. The CDR3 DNA is TGCGCCAGCAGCCGAAACACCCTAGCATCTGGGGCCAACGTCCTGACTTTC.